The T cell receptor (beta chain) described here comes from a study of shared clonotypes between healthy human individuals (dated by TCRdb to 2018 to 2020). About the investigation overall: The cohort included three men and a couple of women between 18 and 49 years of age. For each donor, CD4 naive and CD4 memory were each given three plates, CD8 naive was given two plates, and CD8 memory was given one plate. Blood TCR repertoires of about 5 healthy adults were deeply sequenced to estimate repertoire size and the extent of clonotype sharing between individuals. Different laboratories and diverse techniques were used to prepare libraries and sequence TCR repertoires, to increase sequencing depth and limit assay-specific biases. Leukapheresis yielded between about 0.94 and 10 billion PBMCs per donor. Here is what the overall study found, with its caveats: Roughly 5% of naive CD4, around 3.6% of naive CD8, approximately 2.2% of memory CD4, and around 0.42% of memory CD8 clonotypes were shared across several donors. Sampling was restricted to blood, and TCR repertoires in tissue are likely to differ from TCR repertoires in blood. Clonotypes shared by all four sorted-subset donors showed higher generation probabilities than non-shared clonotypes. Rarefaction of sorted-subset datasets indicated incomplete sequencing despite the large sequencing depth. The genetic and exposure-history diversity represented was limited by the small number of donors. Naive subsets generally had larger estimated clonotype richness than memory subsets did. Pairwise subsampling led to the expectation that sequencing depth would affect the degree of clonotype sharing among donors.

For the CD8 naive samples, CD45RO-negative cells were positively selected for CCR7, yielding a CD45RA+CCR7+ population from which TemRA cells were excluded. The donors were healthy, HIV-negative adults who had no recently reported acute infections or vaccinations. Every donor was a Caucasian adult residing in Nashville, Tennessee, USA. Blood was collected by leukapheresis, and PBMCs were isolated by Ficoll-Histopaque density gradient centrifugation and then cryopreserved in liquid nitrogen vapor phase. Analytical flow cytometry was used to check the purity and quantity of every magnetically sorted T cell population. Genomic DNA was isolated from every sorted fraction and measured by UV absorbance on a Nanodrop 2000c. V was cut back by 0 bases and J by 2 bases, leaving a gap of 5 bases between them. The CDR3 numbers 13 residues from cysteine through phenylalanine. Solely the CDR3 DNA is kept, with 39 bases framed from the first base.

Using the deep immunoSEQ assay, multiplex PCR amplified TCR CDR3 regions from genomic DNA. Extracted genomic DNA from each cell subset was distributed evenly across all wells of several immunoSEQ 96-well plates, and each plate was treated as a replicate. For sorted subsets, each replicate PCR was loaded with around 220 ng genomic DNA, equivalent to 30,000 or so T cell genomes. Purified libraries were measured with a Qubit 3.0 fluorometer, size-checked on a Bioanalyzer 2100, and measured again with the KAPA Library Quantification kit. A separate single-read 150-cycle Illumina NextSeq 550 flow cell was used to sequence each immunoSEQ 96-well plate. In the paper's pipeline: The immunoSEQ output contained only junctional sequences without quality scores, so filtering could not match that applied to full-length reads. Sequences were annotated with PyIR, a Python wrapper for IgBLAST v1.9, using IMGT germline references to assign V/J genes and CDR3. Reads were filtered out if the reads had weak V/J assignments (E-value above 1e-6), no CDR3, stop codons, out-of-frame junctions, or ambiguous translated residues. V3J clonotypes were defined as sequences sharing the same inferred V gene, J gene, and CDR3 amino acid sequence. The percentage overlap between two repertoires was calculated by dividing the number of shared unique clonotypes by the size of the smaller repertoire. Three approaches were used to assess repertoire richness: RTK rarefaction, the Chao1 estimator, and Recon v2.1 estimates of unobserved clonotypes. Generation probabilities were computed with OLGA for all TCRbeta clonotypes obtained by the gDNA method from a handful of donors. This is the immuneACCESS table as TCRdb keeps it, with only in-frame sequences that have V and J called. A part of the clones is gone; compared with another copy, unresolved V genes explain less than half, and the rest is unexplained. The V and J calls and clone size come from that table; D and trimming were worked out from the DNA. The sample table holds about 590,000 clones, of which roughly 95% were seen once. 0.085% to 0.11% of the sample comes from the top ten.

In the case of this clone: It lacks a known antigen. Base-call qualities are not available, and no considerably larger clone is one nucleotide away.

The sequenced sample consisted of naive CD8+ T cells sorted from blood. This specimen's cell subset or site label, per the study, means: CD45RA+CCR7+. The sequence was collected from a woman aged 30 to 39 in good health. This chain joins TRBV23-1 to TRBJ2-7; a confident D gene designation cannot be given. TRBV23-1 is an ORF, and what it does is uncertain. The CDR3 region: CASSQSPTYEQYF. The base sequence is TGCGCCAGCAGTCAATCTCCCACCTACGAGCAGTACTTC.